Shown below are 5 T cell receptor beta chains from a single sample sequenced in a study of cytomegalovirus exposure and HLA in healthy donors (dated by TCRdb to about 2017). Receptors were amplified or captured by the immunoSEQ multiplex PCR assay. For the multiplex PCR, a mixture combining 60 forward primers for TCR Vbeta segments and 13 reverse primers for TCR Jbeta segments was used. TCRdb mirrors the immuneACCESS table, restricted to in-frame sequences. Some clones are absent from its copies; in checked studies, under half trace to an unresolved V gene, and the reason for the others is unknown. This sample gives about 130,000 clones in total; around 83% of them show up just once. Of the sample, roughly 2.7% is held by the ten largest clones. The sample comprised PBMCs. Receptors originate from a man between 45 and 60 years old in good health and CMV-seronegative.

The chain recombines TRBV4-1 with TRBJ2-5; 9 nucleotides agree with TRBD2. The CDR3 contains 19 residues. Trimming at V came to 3 bases and at J to 2 bases, leaving 16 bases not matched to a gene. Germline CDR1 MGHRA, CDR2 YSYEKL. CDR3 nucleotide sequence: TGCGCCAGCAGCCACCCTGGGGCGGGGGGGCCTGAACGTCAAGAGACCCAGTACTTC. Protein product: CASSHPGAGGPERQETQYF.

This sequence joins TRBV7-3 and TRBJ2-7, with a possible D match to TRBD1 (6 bases). The CDR3 loop spans 12 amino acids. With 8 bases removed from V and 5 bases from J, the gap between germline ends came to 13 bases. Germline V gives CDR1 SGHTA, CDR2 FQGTGA. This chain's CDR3 is CASGKQGHEQYF. For the CDR3, the DNA is TGTGCCAGCGGAAAACAGGGCCACGAGCAGTACTTC.

The chain is built from TRBV5-1 and TRBJ2-5, with D unresolved. The CDR3 is made up of 14 amino acids. Germline V lookup: CDR1 SGHRS, CDR2 YFSETQ. Trimming removed 2 bases at V and 2 bases at J, with 10 bases between. CDR3 in DNA: TGCGCCAGCAGCTTTAACAGTCCTCAAGAGACCCAGTACTTC. It specifies CASSFNSPQETQYF.

Turning to this clone: The same CDR3 also results from other DNA sequences found in this sample. The rearrangement links TRBV30 to TRBJ2-3; possibly TRBD2 for D (7 bases). With 0 bases removed from V and 4 bases from J, the gap between germline ends came to 11 bases. The CDR3 consists of 14 residues. Germline V lookup: CDR1 GTSNPN, CDR2 SVGIG (reference sequence). CDR3 region: CAWSVGGAADTQYF. CDR3 nucleotides: TGTGCCTGGAGTGTTGGGGGGGCGGCAGATACGCAGTATTTT.

V usage is TRBV19 and J usage is TRBJ1-2; D is ambiguous. Trimming stripped 3 bases from V and 5 bases from J, with 13 bases between. Germline CDR1 and CDR2: LNHDA and SQIVND (reference sequence). This CDR3 has 14 amino acids. The CDR3, as DNA: TGTGCCAGTAGTATGGCCGCTCCGGGGTATGGCTACACCTTC. Its translation: CASSMAAPGYGYTF. The whole variable domain, filled in from reference TRBV19 and TRBJ1-2, reads DGGITQSPKYLFRKEGQNVTLSCEQNLNHDAMYWYRQDPGQGLRLIYYSQIVNDFQKGDIAEGYSVSREKKESFPLTVTSAQKNPTAFYLCASSMAAPGYGYTFGSGTRLTVV.